These 3 T cell receptor beta chains originate from one sample sequenced in a study of blood T cell repertoires in COVID-19. Method: immunoSEQ multiplex PCR; TCRdb's copy keeps in-frame clones and lacks some. Of around 150,000 clones detected, approximately 83% appear once; the ten largest clones hold 3% to 4%. Material: peripheral blood. The receptors stem from a man between 65 and 85 years old with acute or convalescent COVID-19.

The V gene is TRBV5-1, the J gene TRBJ2-2, with TRBD2 identical over 11 bases. Germline assignment: CDR1 SGHRS and CDR2 YFSETQ. The CDR3 has 15 residues. After removal of 5 bases from V and 5 bases from J, the junction contained 5 bases not matched to a gene. CDR3 residues: CASRDSSGRTGELFF. The CDR3, as DNA: TGCGCCAGCAGGGATTCTAGCGGGAGGACCGGGGAGCTGTTTTTT.

The V call is TRBV4-1, the J call TRBJ1-2, with TRBD1 identical over 7 bases. J gave up 0 bases and V 0 bases, and 1 base lay outside the gene matches. CDR3 length: 15 amino acids. Germline assignment: CDR1 MGHRA and CDR2 YSYEKL. The CDR3 loop is CASSQDGTANYGYTF. CDR3 nucleotide sequence: TGCGCCAGCAGCCAAGATGGGACAGCTAACTATGGCTACACCTTC.

The table lists this clone with a count of one. The chain couples TRBV5-1 to TRBJ2-7; maybe TRBD1 (7 bases). The CDR3 contains 12 residues. The V gene lost 3 bases and the J gene lost 4 bases, with 8 bases spanning the gap. Germline loops: CDR1 SGHRS, CDR2 YFSETQ. The CDR3 region is CASSSGGYEQYF. Here the CDR3 DNA reads TGCGCCAGCAGCTCAGGGGGGTACGAGCAGTACTTC. The full variable domain, its missing parts supplied by reference TRBV5-1 and TRBJ2-7, is KAGVTQTPRYLIKTRGQQVTLSCSPISGHRSVSWYQQTPGQGLQFLFEYFSETQRNKGNFPGRFSGRQFSNSRSEMNVSTLELGDSALYLCASSSGGYEQYFGPGTRLTVT.